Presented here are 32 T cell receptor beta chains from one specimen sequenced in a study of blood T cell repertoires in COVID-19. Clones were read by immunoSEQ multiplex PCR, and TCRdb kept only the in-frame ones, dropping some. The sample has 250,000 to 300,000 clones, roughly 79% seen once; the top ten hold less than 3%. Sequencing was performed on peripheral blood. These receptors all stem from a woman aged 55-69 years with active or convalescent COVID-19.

The CDR3 DNA reads TGTGCCAGCAGCGTAGCCCTCGCAGGGGCCGAGTCGGGTACGCAGTATTTT. It specifies CASSVALAGAESGTQYF. The gene calls are TRBV9 and TRBJ2-3, with a weak D call TRBD1 (6 bases). Germline assignment: CDR1 SGDLS and CDR2 YYNGEE. V was clipped by 0 bases and J by 8 bases, with 22 bases between them. The CDR3 loop spans 17 amino acids. The full variable domain, with the rest looked up from reference TRBV9 and TRBJ2-3, is DSGVTQTPKHLITATGQRVTLRCSPRSGDLSVYWYQQSLDQGLQFLIQYYNGEERAKGNILERFSAQQFPDLHSELNLSSLELGDSALYFCASSVALAGAESGTQYFGPGTRLTVL.

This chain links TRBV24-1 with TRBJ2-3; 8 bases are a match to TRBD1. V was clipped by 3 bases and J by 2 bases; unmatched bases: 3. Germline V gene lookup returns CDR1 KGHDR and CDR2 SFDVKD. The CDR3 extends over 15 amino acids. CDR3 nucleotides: TGTGCCACCAGTGATACGGGACAGGCCACAGATACGCAGTATTTT. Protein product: CATSDTGQATDTQYF.

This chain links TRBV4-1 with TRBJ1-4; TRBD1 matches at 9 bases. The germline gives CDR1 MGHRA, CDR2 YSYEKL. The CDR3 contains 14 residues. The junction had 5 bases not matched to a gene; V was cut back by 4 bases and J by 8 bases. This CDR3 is CASSRGQGGEKLFF. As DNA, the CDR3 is TGCGCCAGCAGCCGGGGACAGGGCGGAGAAAAACTGTTTTTT.

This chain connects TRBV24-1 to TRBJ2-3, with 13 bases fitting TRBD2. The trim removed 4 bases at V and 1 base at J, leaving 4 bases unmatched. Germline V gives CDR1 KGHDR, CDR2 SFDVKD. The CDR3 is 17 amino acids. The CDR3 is CATSDPGTSGGTDTQYF. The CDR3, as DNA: TGTGCCACCAGTGACCCCGGGACTAGCGGGGGCACAGATACGCAGTATTTT.

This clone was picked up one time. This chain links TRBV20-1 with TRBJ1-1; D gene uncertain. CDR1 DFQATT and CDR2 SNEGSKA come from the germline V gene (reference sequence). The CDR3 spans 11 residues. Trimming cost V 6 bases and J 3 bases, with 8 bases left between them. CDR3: CSALGDTEAFF. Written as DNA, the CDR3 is TGCAGTGCCTTGGGAGACACTGAAGCTTTCTTT.

The CDR3 region has the DNA TGCAGCGTTACTAGCGGGGGGGCCGGGGAGACCCAGTACTTC. Its translation: CSVTSGGAGETQYF. The chain combines TRBV29-1 with TRBJ2-5, with 13 bases matching TRBD2. The CDR3 loop spans 14 amino acids. Germline V gene data show CDR1 as SQVTM and CDR2 as ANQGSEA. The ends lost 5 bases at V and 5 bases at J; junction bases unmatched: 5.

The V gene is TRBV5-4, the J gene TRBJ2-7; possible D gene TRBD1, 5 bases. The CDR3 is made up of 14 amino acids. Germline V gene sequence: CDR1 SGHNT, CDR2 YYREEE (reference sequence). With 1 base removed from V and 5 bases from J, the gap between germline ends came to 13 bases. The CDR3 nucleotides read TGTGCCAGCAGCTTGCAGGGAATCGTTGACGAGCAGTACTTC. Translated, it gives CASSLQGIVDEQYF.

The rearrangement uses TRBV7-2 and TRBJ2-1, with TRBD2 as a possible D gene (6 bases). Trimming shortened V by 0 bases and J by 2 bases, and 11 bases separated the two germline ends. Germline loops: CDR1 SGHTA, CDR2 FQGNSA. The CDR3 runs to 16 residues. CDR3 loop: CASSLAAGFPYNEQFF. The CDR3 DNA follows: TGTGCCAGCAGCTTAGCCGCGGGGTTCCCCTACAATGAGCAGTTCTTC. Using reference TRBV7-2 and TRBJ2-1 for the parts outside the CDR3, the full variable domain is GAGVSQSPSNKVTEKGKDVELRCDPISGHTALYWYRQSLGQGLEFLIYFQGNSAPDKSGLPSDRFSAERTGGSVSTLTIQRTQQEDSAVYLCASSLAAGFPYNEQFFGPGTRLTVL.

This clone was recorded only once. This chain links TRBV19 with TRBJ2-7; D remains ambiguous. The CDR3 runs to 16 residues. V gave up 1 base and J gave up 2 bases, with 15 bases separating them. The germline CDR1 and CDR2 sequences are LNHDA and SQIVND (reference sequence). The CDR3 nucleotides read TGTGCCAGTAGTATAGCCCCAGTCGGGTTCCCCTACGAGCAGTACTTC. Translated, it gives CASSIAPVGFPYEQYF.

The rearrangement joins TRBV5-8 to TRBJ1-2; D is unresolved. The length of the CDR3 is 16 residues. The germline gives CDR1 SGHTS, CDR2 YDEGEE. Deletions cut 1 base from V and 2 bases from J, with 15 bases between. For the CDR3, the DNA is TGTGCCAGCAGCTTGTGGCAGGTTCCCTCGAACTATGGCTACACCTTC. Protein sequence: CASSLWQVPSNYGYTF.

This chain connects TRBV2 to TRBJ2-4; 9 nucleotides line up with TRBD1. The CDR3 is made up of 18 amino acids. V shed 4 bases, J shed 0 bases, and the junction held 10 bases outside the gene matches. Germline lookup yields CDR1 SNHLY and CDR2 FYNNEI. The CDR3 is CASSGDRVGGRAKNIQYF. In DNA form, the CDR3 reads TGTGCCAGCAGTGGGGACAGGGTAGGGGGGAGAGCCAAAAACATTCAGTACTTC. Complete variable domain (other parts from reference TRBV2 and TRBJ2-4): EPEVTQTPSHQVTQMGQEVILRCVPISNHLYFYWYRQILGQKVEFLVSFYNNEISEKSEIFDDQFSVERPDGSNFTLKIRSTKLEDSAMYFCASSGDRVGGRAKNIQYFGAGTRLSVL.

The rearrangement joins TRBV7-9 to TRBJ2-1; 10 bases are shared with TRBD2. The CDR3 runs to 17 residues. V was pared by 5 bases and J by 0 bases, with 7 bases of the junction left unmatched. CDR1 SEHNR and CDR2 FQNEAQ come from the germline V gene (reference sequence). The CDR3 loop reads CASSPFWTSGSYNEQFF. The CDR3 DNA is TGTGCCAGCAGCCCCTTTTGGACTAGCGGCTCCTACAATGAGCAGTTCTTC.

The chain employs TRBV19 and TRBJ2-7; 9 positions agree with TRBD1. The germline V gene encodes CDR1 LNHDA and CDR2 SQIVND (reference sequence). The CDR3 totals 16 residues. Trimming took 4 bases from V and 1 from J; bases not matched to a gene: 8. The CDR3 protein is CASSRAIGQGSYEQYF. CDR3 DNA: TGTGCCAGTAGTAGGGCTATCGGACAGGGGTCCTACGAGCAGTACTTC.

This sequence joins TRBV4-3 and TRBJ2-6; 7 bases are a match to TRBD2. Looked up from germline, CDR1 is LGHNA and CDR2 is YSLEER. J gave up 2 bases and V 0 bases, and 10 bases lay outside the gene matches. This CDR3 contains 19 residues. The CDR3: CASSQDLLSAGAGANVLTF. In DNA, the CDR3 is TGCGCCAGCAGCCAAGACTTACTTTCGGCGGGGGCTGGGGCCAACGTCCTGACTTTC.

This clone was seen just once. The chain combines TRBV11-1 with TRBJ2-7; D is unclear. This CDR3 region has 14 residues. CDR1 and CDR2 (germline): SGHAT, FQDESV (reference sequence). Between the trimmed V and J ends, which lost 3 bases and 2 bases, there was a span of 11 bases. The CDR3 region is CASSLLGVAYEQYF. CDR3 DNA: TGTGCCAGCAGCTTGTTGGGCGTCGCCTACGAGCAGTACTTC.

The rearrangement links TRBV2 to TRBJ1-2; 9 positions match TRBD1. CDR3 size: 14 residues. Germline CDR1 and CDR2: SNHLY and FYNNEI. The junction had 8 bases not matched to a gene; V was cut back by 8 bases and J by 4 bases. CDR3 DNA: TGTGCCAGCGGGACAGGGTTTGGTCCCTATGGCTACACCTTC. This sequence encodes CASGTGFGPYGYTF.

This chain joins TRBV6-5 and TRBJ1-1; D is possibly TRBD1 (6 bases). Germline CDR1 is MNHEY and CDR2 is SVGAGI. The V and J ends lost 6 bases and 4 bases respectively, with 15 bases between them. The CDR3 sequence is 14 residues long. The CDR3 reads CASSQPSGATEAFF. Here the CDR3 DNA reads TGTGCCAGCAGCCAGCCATCAGGGGCCACTGAAGCTTTCTTT.

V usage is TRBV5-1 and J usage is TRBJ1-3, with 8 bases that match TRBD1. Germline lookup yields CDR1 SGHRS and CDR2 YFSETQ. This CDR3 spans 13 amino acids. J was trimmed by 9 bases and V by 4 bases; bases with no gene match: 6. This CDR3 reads CASSQDRASTIYF. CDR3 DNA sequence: TGCGCCAGCAGCCAGGACAGGGCAAGCACCATATATTTT.

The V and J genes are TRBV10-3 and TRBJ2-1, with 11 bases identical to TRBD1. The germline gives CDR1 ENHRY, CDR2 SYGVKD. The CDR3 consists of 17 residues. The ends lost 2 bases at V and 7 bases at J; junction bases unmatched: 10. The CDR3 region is CAISEAPGTGGTNEQFF. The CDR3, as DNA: TGTGCCATCAGTGAGGCCCCCGGGACAGGGGGGACAAATGAGCAGTTCTTC.

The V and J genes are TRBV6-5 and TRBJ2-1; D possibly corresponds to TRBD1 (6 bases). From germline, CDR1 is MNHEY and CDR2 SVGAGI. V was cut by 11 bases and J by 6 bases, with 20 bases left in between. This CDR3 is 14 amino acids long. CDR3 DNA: TGTGCCGGTGCGTGGGGGCTGGGGATCAATGAGCAGTTCTTC. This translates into CAGAWGLGINEQFF.

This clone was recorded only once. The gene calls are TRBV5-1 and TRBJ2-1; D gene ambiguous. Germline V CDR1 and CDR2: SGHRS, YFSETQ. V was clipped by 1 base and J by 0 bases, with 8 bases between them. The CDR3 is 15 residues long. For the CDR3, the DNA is TGCGCCAGCAGCTTGCAGAGCGACTCCTACAATGAGCAGTTCTTC. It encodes CASSLQSDSYNEQFF.

CDR3 DNA: TGCGCCAGCAGCCAGTCGAGGGGGCTAGACACTGAAGCTTTCTTT. Translating it yields CASSQSRGLDTEAFF. The chain is built from TRBV4-3 and TRBJ1-1, with 7 bases identical to TRBD1. This CDR3 region has 15 residues. Germline-derived CDR1 and CDR2 are LGHNA and YSLEER. J was trimmed by 3 bases and V by 3 bases; bases with no gene match: 7.

The CDR3 DNA sequence: TGCGCCAGCAGCCCTCGGACAGGGCACACAGATACGCAGTATTTT. This sequence encodes CASSPRTGHTDTQYF. The chain uses TRBV5-1 and TRBJ2-3, with TRBD1 identical over 8 bases. Germline V lookup: CDR1 SGHRS, CDR2 YFSETQ. This CDR3 comprises 15 residues. With V trimmed by 4 bases and J by 2 bases, 6 bases remained unmatched.

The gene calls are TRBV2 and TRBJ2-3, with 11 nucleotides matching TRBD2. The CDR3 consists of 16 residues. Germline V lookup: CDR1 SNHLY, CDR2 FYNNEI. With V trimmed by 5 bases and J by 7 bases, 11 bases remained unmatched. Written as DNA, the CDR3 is TGTGCCAGCAGTCCGATAATAGCGGGGGGGCCAAATACGCAGTATTTT. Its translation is CASSPIIAGGPNTQYF.

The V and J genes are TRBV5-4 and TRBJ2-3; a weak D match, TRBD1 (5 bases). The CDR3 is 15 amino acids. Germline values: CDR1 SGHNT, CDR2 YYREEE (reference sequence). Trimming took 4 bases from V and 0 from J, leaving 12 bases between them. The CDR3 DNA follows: TGTGCCAGCAGCACAGGAGACCTTAGCACAGATACGCAGTATTTT. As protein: CASSTGDLSTDTQYF.

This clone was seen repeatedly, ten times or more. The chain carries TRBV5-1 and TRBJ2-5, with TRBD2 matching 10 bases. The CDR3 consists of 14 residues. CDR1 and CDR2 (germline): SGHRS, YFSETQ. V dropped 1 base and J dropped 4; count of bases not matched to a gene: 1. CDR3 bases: TGCGCCAGCAGCTTGACTAGCGGGGTAGAGACCCAGTACTTC. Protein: CASSLTSGVETQYF.

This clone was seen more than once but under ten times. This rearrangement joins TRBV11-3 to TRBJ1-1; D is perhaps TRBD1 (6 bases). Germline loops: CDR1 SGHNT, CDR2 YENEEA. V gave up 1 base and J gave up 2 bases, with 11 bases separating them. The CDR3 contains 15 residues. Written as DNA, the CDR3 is TGTGCCAGCAGCTTAGGATACAGGGACAACACTGAAGCTTTCTTT. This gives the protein CASSLGYRDNTEAFF.

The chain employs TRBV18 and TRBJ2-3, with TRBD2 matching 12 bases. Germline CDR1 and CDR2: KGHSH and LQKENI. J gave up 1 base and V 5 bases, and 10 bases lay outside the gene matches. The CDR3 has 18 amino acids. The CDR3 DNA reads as TGTGCCAGCTCAGCCTCCCCTCGACTAGCGGGGGGCACAGATACGCAGTATTTT. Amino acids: CASSASPRLAGGTDTQYF.

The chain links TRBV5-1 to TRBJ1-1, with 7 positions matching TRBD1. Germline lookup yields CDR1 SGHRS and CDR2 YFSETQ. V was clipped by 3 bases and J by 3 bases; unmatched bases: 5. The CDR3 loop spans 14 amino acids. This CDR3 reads CASSSGQSDTEAFF. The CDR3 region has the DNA TGCGCCAGCAGCTCGGGACAGTCAGACACTGAAGCTTTCTTT.

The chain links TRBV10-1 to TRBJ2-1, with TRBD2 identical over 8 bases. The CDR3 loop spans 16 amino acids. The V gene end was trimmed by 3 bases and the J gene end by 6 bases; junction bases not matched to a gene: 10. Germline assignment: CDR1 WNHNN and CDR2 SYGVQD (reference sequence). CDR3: CASSEGTGGPINEQFF. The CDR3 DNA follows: TGCGCCAGCAGTGAAGGTACGGGGGGGCCTATCAATGAGCAGTTCTTC.

The CDR3 here is CASSQDRGGRALSYEQYF. Here the CDR3 DNA reads TGCGCCAGCAGCCAAGATCGGGGGGGGAGGGCCCTCTCCTACGAGCAGTACTTC. The rearrangement joins TRBV4-1 to TRBJ2-7; TRBD2 aligns across 8 bases. Per the germline V gene, CDR1 is MGHRA and CDR2 is YSYEKL. V dropped 0 bases and J dropped 0; count of bases not matched to a gene: 10. The CDR3 consists of 18 residues.

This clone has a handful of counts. The CDR3 DNA sequence: TGTGCCAGCAGTCCGCAAATCTCTTCGACAGGTTTTTATGGCTACACCTTC. As protein: CASSPQISSTGFYGYTF. This chain connects TRBV28 to TRBJ1-2, with D possibly matching TRBD1 (6 bases). The CDR3 sequence is 17 residues long. V was shortened by 5 bases and J by 5 bases, with 24 bases between the two germline ends. CDR1 is MDHEN and CDR2 is SYDVKM in the germline V gene.